The source of this TCR beta chain is a study of blood T cell repertoires in COVID-19. The overall study: The United States, Italy and Spain supplied acute and convalescent COVID-19 samples. Sources were T cells, B-cell-depleted T cells, or PBMCs; the material itself was cDNA or gDNA.

This table comes from immunoSEQ multiplex PCR, and its TCRdb copy is limited to in-frame clones, with some not included. Of 55,000 to 70,000 clones listed, over 70% were seen once; the top ten hold 3% to 3.5%. Trimming stripped 2 bases from V and 2 bases from J, with 7 bases between. The CDR3 is made up of 13 amino acids. Germline CDR1 is GTSNPN and CDR2 is SVGIG (reference sequence). The source material was peripheral blood. The chain has TRBV30 and TRBJ1-5; no reliable D call. The clonotype originates from a man aged 55 to 70 with acute or convalescent COVID-19. The CDR3 DNA is TGTGCCTGGAGTTCGGCGGGCAATCAGCCCCAGCATTTT. This gives the protein CAWSSAGNQPQHF.